Presented here are 20 T cell receptor beta chains from one specimen sequenced in a study of OX40 agonist ivuxolimab in advanced cancers. Profiled with immunoSEQ multiplex PCR; TCRdb holds only in-frame clones, not every one. This table holds tens of thousands of clones, about 90% found once. The material sequenced was CD4+ or CD8+ T cells sorted from blood, taken in a trial of the OX40 agonist ivuxolimab. These receptors were taken from an adult with an advanced solid tumor such as melanoma, head and neck, liver or kidney cancer.

The chain combines TRBV4-1 with TRBJ1-2; 8 nucleotides align to TRBD1. V shed 3 bases, J shed 6 bases, and the junction held 12 bases outside the gene matches. CDR3 length equals 16 residues. The germline V gene has CDR1 MGHRA and CDR2 YSYEKL. In nucleotides, the CDR3 is TGCGCCAGCAGCCAGGAACCGGGACAGGTTGGGGATGGCTACACCTTC. It encodes CASSQEPGQVGDGYTF.

J is TRBJ2-7 and V is TRBV7-9; TRBD1 matches 8 bases. The CDR3 is 13 residues long. Germline CDR1 and CDR2: SEHNR and FQNEAQ (reference sequence). Trimming cost V 4 bases and J 5 bases; bases outside gene matches: 4. CDR3 bases: TGTGCCAGCAGCTCCTGGACAGGGAACGAGCAGTACTTC. Its translation is CASSSWTGNEQYF.

The chain is built from TRBV20-1 and TRBJ2-3; D gene unclear. The CDR3 totals 11 residues. Germline CDR1 DFQATT, CDR2 SNEGSKA (reference sequence). Trimming stripped 3 bases from V and 5 bases from J, with 6 bases between. The CDR3 loop is CSASNIDTQYF. The CDR3 nucleotides are TGCAGTGCTAGCAATATAGATACGCAGTATTTT.

The gene calls are TRBV2 and TRBJ2-5, with D possibly being TRBD1 (6 bases). The CDR3 covers 13 residues. V dropped 3 bases and J dropped 3 bases, with 8 bases sitting between them. CDR1 and CDR2 (germline): SNHLY, FYNNEI. The CDR3 spells CASSDRGEETQYF. CDR3 nucleotide sequence: TGTGCCAGCAGTGACAGGGGTGAAGAGACCCAGTACTTC.

The rearrangement links TRBV7-6 to TRBJ2-7, with a tentative D call TRBD1 (6 bases). The germline V gene has CDR1 SGHVS and CDR2 FNYEAQ. This CDR3 spans 14 amino acids. Deletions cut 0 bases from V and 2 bases from J, with 8 bases between. For the CDR3, the DNA is TGTGCCAGCAGCTTAGCTGGGGGCCCCTACGAGCAGTACTTC. This codes for CASSLAGGPYEQYF.

This clone has only a few counts. This rearrangement joins TRBV2 to TRBJ1-1, with TRBD1 matching over 9 bases. This CDR3 is built from 14 residues. In germline, CDR1 is SNHLY, CDR2 FYNNEI. J lost 4 bases, V lost 5 bases, and 5 bases had no gene match. CDR3 region: CASSNTGGGTEAFF. The CDR3 DNA sequence: TGTGCCAGCAGTAATACAGGGGGCGGCACTGAAGCTTTCTTT.

This clone was counted once. The chain carries TRBV7-3 and TRBJ2-1; D possibly corresponds to TRBD2 (5 bases). The CDR3 is 13 residues long. Germline V CDR1 and CDR2: SGHTA, FQGTGA. V was shortened by 5 bases and J by 10 bases, with 15 bases between the two germline ends. The CDR3 DNA reads as TGTGCCAGCAGCCTTGGAGGCTTGGACGAGCAGTTCTTC. This sequence encodes CASSLGGLDEQFF. Full variable domain (missing parts from reference TRBV7-3 and TRBJ2-1): GAGVSQTPSNKVTEKGKYVELRCDPISGHTALYWYRQSLGQGPEFLIYFQGTGAADDSGLPNDRFFAVRPEGSVSTLKIQRTERGDSAVYLCASSLGGLDEQFFGPGTRLTVL.

The chain recombines TRBV27 with TRBJ2-1; D is possibly TRBD2 (5 bases). Trimming removed 0 bases from V and 10 bases from J, with 16 bases in between. The CDR3 is made up of 15 amino acids. The V gene's germline CDR1 is MNHEY and CDR2 SMNVEV (reference sequence). The CDR3 DNA reads TGTGCCAGCAGTTTATCGAAGAGACTACAAACAGAGCAGTTCTTC. Protein product: CASSLSKRLQTEQFF.

Sample share makes this clone medium-sized. J is TRBJ2-7 and V is TRBV28; 8 bases match TRBD2. Per the germline V gene, CDR1 is MDHEN and CDR2 is SYDVKM. The CDR3 is made up of 15 amino acids. V was pared by 7 bases and J by 5 bases, with 13 bases of the junction left unmatched. The CDR3 region is CASTITGRRGDEQYF. CDR3 DNA sequence: TGTGCCAGCACCATTACCGGGCGGCGGGGGGACGAGCAGTACTTC.

This clone was recorded a few times. The chain links TRBV4-2 to TRBJ2-6; either TRBD1 or TRBD2 may supply D (5 bases each). The germline V and J ends were trimmed by 0 bases and 0 bases, with 6 bases remaining between them. Germline assignment: CDR1 LGHNA and CDR2 YNFKEQ. The CDR3 is made up of 16 amino acids. CDR3 region: CASSQDGTSGANVLTF. The DNA of the CDR3 is TGTGCCAGCAGCCAAGATGGGACCTCTGGGGCCAACGTCCTGACTTTC.

The rearrangement joins TRBV27 to TRBJ2-3; no clear D gene. This CDR3 has 13 amino acids. The germline CDR1 and CDR2 sequences are MNHEY and SMNVEV (reference sequence). Trimming shortened V by 2 bases and J by 2 bases, and 5 bases separated the two germline ends. CDR3 DNA: TGTGCCAGCAGTTTAACCACCACAGATACGCAGTATTTT. It codes for CASSLTTTDTQYF.

The chain couples TRBV10-2 to TRBJ2-7; D call uncertain. CDR1 is WSHSY and CDR2 is SAAADI in the germline V gene. Trimming removed 0 bases at V and 11 bases at J, with 14 bases between. The CDR3 has 13 residues. The CDR3 reads CASSESLKYPEYF. DNA of the CDR3: TGCGCCAGCAGTGAGTCACTTAAGTATCCCGAGTACTTC.

The chain couples TRBV4-1 to TRBJ2-7; a possible D gene is TRBD2 (6 bases). The CDR3 consists of 15 residues. The germline CDR1 and CDR2 sequences are MGHRA and YSYEKL. Trimming took 4 bases from V and 4 from J, leaving 17 bases between them. CDR3 amino acids: CASSLLRGEKYEQYF. DNA of the CDR3: TGCGCCAGCAGCCTCCTTCGCGGGGAGAAATACGAGCAGTACTTC.

This clone was seen just once. The gene calls are TRBV7-6 and TRBJ2-1; D uncertain. CDR3 size: 15 residues. V was trimmed by 5 bases and J by 5 bases, leaving 16 bases between them. CDR1 SGHVS and CDR2 FNYEAQ come from the germline V gene. The CDR3 DNA follows: TGTGCCAGCAGCCCTTTTTTAGGAACTAACAATGAGCAGTTCTTC. Amino acids: CASSPFLGTNNEQFF.

A single count supports this clone. The chain links TRBV6-5 to TRBJ2-2, with a tentative D call TRBD1 (6 bases). Germline assignment: CDR1 MNHEY and CDR2 SVGAGI. The CDR3 is 15 amino acids. With 6 bases removed from V and 0 bases from J, the gap between germline ends came to 11 bases. CDR3 coding DNA: TGTGCCAGCAGGCCACAGGGCCCGAACACCGGGGAGCTGTTTTTT. Amino acid sequence: CASRPQGPNTGELFF.

Comment on this clone: This same CDR3 is encoded by further DNA sequences in the sample. The chain couples TRBV6-6 to TRBJ1-5, with no clear D. V was shortened by 1 base and J by 4 bases, with 2 bases between the two germline ends. Germline values: CDR1 MNHNY, CDR2 SVGAGI (reference sequence). CDR3 length: 12 amino acids. DNA of the CDR3: TGTGCCAGCAGTTACTTGAATCAGCCCCAGCATTTT. It codes for CASSYLNQPQHF.

This clone was recorded at least ten times. The rearrangement links TRBV19 to TRBJ1-4, with 7 bases matching TRBD1. Germline V gives CDR1 LNHDA, CDR2 SQIVND (reference sequence). Trimming cost V 6 bases and J 10 bases; bases outside gene matches: 8. The CDR3 contains 13 residues. CDR3 residues: CASSNRGSGKLFF. The CDR3 bases are TGTGCCAGTAGCAACAGGGGATCAGGAAAACTGTTTTTT.

The V gene is TRBV28, the J gene TRBJ1-4; 8 nucleotides align to TRBD1. The CDR3 covers 15 residues. V shed 5 bases and J 8 bases; nucleotides not matched to a gene: 10. From germline, CDR1 is MDHEN and CDR2 SYDVKM. The CDR3, as DNA: TGTGCCAGCAGTGTTCAGGGGGCGAGGGGCGAAAAACTGTTTTTT. Its translation: CASSVQGARGEKLFF.

This chain links TRBV7-9 with TRBJ2-5; a possible D gene is TRBD2 (6 bases). V lost 1 base and J lost 5, with 14 bases in between. Germline-derived CDR1 and CDR2 are SEHNR and FQNEAQ (reference sequence). CDR3 size: 15 residues. The CDR3 DNA is TGTGCCAGCAGCTTAGAGGGTGGGGAGGTGGAGACCCAGTACTTC. Translated: CASSLEGGEVETQYF.

Comments on this clone: The sample has other DNA sequences that encode this CDR3 too. The genes are TRBV9 and TRBJ2-7; tentatively, D is TRBD1 or TRBD2 (7 bases each). The CDR3 is 15 amino acids. Germline lookup yields CDR1 SGDLS and CDR2 YYNGEE. V lost 0 bases and J lost 5, with 15 bases in between. The chain's CDR3 is CASSVGGRGGDEQYF. CDR3 in DNA: TGTGCCAGCAGCGTAGGTGGCAGGGGGGGCGACGAGCAGTACTTC.